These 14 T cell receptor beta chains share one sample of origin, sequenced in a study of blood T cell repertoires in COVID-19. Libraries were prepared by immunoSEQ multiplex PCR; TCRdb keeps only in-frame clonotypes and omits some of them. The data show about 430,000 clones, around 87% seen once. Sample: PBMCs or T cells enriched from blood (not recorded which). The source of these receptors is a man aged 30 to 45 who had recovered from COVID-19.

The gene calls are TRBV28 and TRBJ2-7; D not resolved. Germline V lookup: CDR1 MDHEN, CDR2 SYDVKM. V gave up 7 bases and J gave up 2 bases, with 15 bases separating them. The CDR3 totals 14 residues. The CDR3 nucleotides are TGTGCCAGCAAGGCGGCTAGTATCGCCTACGAGCAGTACTTC. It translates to CASKAASIAYEQYF.

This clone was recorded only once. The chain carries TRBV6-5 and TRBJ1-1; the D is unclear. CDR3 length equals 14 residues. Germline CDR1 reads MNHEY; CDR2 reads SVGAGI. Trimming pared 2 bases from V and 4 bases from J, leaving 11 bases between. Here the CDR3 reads CASSYEGLSTEAFF. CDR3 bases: TGTGCCAGCAGTTACGAGGGTTTATCCACTGAAGCTTTCTTT.

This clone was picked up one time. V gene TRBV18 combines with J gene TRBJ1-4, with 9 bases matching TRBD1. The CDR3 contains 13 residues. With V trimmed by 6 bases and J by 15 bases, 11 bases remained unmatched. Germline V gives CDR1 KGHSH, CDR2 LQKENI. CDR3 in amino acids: CASSVPGTGLLFF. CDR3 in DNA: TGTGCCAGCTCCGTCCCCGGGACAGGGCTTTTGTTTTTT.

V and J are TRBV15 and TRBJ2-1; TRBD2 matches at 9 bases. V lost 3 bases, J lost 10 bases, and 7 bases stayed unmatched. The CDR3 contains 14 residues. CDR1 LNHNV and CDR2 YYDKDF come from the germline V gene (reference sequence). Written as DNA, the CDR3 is TGTGCCACCAGCAGGGAACTAGCGGGCCGAGAGCAGTTCTTC. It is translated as CATSRELAGREQFF.

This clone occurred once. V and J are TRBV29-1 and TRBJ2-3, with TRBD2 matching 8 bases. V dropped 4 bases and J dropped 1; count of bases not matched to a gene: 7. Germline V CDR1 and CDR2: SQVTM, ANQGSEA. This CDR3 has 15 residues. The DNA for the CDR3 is TGCAGCGTTGGCCCCCTGCGGGAGGGCACAGATACGCAGTATTTT. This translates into CSVGPLREGTDTQYF.

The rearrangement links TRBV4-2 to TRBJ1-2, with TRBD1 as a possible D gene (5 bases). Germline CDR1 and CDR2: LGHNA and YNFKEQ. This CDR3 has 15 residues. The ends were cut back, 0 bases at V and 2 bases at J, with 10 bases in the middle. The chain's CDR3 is CASSQEERGNYGYTF. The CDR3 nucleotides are TGTGCCAGCAGCCAAGAGGAACGGGGGAACTATGGCTACACCTTC.

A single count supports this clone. CDR3: CATSFGTEYTGELFF. The CDR3 DNA reads as TGTGCCACATCCTTCGGGACAGAATACACCGGGGAGCTGTTTTTT. The chain couples TRBV27 to TRBJ2-2; 7 bases are shared with TRBD1. The length of the CDR3 is 15 residues. Germline V gene data show CDR1 as MNHEY and CDR2 as SMNVEV (reference sequence). V trimming: 10 bases; J trimming: 3 bases; junction bases outside the gene matches: 11.

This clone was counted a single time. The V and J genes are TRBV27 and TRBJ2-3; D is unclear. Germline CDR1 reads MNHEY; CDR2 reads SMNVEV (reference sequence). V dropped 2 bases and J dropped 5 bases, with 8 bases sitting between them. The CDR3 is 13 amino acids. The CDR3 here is CASSLVFRDTQYF. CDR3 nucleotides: TGTGCCAGCAGTTTAGTTTTTAGAGATACGCAGTATTTT.

The CDR3 nucleotides read TGTGCCAGCAGCCTACAGAGTAAGTCGCCCCAGCATTTT. It translates to CASSLQSKSPQHF. The genes are TRBV3-1 (or the pseudogene TRBV3-2) and TRBJ1-5, with D uncertain. The CDR3 has 13 amino acids. V lost 4 bases, J lost 9 bases, and 13 bases lay in between. CDR1 and CDR2 from the germline V gene are LGHDT and YNNKEL (reference sequence).

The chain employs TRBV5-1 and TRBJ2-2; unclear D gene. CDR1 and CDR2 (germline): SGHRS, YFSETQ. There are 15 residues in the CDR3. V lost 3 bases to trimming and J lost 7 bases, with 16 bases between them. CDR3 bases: TGCGCCAGCAGCTCTGGCTCTCTGTCCATCGGGGAGCTGTTTTTT. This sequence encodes CASSSGSLSIGELFF. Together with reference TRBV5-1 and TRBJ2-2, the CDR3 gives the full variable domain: KAGVTQTPRYLIKTRGQQVTLSCSPISGHRSVSWYQQTPGQGLQFLFEYFSETQRNKGNFPGRFSGRQFSNSRSEMNVSTLELGDSALYLCASSSGSLSIGELFFGEGSRLTVL.

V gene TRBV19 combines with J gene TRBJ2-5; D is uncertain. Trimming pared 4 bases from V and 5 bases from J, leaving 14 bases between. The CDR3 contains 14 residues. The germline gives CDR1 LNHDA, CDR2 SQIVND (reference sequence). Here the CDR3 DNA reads TGTGCCAGTAGTACCCCATCCGGGTGGGAGACCCAGTACTTC. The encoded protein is CASSTPSGWETQYF.

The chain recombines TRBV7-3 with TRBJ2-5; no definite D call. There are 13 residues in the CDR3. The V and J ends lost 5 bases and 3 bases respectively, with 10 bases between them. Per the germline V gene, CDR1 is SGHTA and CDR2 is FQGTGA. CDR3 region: CASSPTEEETQYF. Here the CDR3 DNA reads TGTGCCAGCAGCCCCACAGAAGAAGAGACCCAGTACTTC.

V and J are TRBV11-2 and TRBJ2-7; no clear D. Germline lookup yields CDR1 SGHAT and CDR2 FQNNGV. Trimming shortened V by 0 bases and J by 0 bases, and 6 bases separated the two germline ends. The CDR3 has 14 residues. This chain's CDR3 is CASSLERISYEQYF. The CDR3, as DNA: TGTGCCAGCAGCTTAGAGCGGATCTCCTACGAGCAGTACTTC.

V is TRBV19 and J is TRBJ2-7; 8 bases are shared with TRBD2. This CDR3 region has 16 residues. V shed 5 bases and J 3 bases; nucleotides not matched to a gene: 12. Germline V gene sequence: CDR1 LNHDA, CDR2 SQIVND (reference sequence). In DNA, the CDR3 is TGTGCCAGTAGTCCGCGGGGGTCGGGAGGGATCTACGAGCAGTACTTC. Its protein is CASSPRGSGGIYEQYF. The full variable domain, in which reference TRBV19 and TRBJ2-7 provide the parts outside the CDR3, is DGGITQSPKYLFRKEGQNVTLSCEQNLNHDAMYWYRQDPGQGLRLIYYSQIVNDFQKGDIAEGYSVSREKKESFPLTVTSAQKNPTAFYLCASSPRGSGGIYEQYFGPGTRLTVT.